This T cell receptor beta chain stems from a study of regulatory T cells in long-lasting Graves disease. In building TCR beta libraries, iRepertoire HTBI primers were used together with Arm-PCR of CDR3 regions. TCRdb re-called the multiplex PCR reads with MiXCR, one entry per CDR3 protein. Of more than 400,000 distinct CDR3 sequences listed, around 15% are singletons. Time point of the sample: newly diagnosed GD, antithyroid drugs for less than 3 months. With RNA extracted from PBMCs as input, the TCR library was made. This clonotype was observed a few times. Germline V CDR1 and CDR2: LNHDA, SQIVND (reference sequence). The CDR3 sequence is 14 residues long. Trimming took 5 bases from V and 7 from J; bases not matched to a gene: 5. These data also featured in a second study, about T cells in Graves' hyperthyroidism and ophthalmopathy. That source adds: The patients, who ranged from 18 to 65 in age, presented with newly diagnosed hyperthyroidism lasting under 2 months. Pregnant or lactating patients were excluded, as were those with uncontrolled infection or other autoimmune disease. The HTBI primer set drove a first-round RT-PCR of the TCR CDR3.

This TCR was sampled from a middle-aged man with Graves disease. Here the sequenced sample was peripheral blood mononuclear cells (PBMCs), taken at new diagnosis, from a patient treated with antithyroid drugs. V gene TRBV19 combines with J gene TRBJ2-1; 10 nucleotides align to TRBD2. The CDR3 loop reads CASSVASGSNEQFF. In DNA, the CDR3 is TGTGCCAGTAGTGTGGCTAGCGGGAGTAATGAGCAGTTCTTC.